These 11 T cell receptor beta chains came from one sample sequenced in a study of PD-L1 blockade in urothelial cancer. Only in-frame clones appear in the TCRdb table, and some are missing; sequencing was by immunoSEQ multiplex PCR. The sample has 25,000 to 30,000 clones, over 75% seen once. This specimen was PBMCs, taken around atezolizumab (anti-PD-L1) treatment. The receptors were gathered from a man between 50 and 59 years old with urothelial cancer.

J is TRBJ2-7 and V is TRBV2; 8 bases match TRBD2. After removal of 6 bases from V and 6 bases from J, the junction contained 4 bases not matched to a gene. CDR3 length: 12 amino acids. Germline CDR1 is SNHLY and CDR2 is FYNNEI. CDR3 bases: TGTGCCAGCAGGGCGGGAGGTCTCGAGCAGTACTTC. Protein product: CASRAGGLEQYF.

The J gene is TRBJ1-1, the V gene TRBV29-1, with 7 bases that match TRBD1. This CDR3 is built from 12 residues. V was pared by 7 bases and J by 4 bases, with 6 bases of the junction left unmatched. Germline V gene sequence: CDR1 SQVTM, CDR2 ANQGSEA. The CDR3 sequence is CSGYRGVTEAFF. The CDR3, as DNA: TGCAGCGGGTACAGGGGAGTCACTGAAGCTTTCTTT.

Here the CDR3 DNA reads TGTGCCAGCAGTCTAGGGGGCAACACTGAAGCTTTCTTT. The encoded protein is CASSLGGNTEAFF. This chain links TRBV2 with TRBJ1-1; 7 bases agree with TRBD1. Germline CDR1 SNHLY, CDR2 FYNNEI. The junction had 2 bases not matched to a gene; V was cut back by 5 bases and J by 2 bases. This CDR3 region has 13 residues.

The rearrangement links TRBV6-1 to TRBJ1-2; 7 bases line up with TRBD1. Germline CDR1 MNHNS, CDR2 SASEGT. Trimming at V came to 6 bases and at J to 3 bases, leaving 10 bases not matched to a gene. The CDR3 covers 15 residues. The CDR3 spells CASRRQGALDYGYTF. The DNA for the CDR3 is TGTGCCAGCAGGCGACAGGGTGCGCTGGACTATGGCTACACCTTC.

The genes are TRBV6-1 and TRBJ1-6; unclear D gene. V gave up 1 base and J gave up 5 bases, with 6 bases separating them. Germline V lookup: CDR1 MNHNS, CDR2 SASEGT. This CDR3 comprises 14 residues. The chain's CDR3 is CASSEGGNNSPLHF. CDR3 nucleotide sequence: TGTGCCAGCAGTGAAGGCGGGAATAATTCACCCCTCCACTTT.

Only a few counts were recorded for this clone. V is TRBV7-8 and J is TRBJ2-2; 7 bases line up with TRBD1. The CDR3 extends over 18 amino acids. From germline, CDR1 is SGHVS and CDR2 FQNEAQ. The ends lost 0 bases at V and 4 bases at J; junction bases unmatched: 11. CDR3 in amino acids: CASSLAVRQGVSTGELFF. Written as DNA, the CDR3 is TGTGCCAGCAGCTTAGCGGTACGGCAGGGGGTGTCCACCGGGGAGCTGTTTTTT.

This chain links TRBV6-5 with TRBJ2-6; D unclear. The CDR3 has 15 residues. Trimming removed 4 bases at V and 0 bases at J, with 7 bases between. Germline CDR1 MNHEY, CDR2 SVGAGI. This CDR3 reads CASSSQDSGANVLTF. The CDR3 DNA is TGTGCCAGCAGTTCCCAGGACTCTGGGGCCAACGTCCTGACTTTC.

CDR3 bases: TGTGCCAGCCAAACAGGGTTTCGGAGCACAGATACGCAGTATTTT. Amino acid sequence: CASQTGFRSTDTQYF. The chain employs TRBV19 and TRBJ2-3; perhaps TRBD1 as D (6 bases). The ends were cut back, 9 bases at V and 0 bases at J, with 16 bases in the middle. CDR3 length equals 15 residues. Germline V lookup: CDR1 LNHDA, CDR2 SQIVND (reference sequence).

This sequence joins TRBV5-5 and TRBJ1-5; D not resolved. V lost 7 bases, J lost 2 bases, and 13 bases lay in between. Germline V lookup: CDR1 SGHKS, CDR2 YYEKEE (reference sequence). The CDR3 is 14 amino acids. The CDR3 is CASAESVGNQPQHF. CDR3 bases: TGTGCCAGCGCAGAGAGCGTGGGCAATCAGCCCCAGCATTTT.

The V gene is TRBV4-2, the J gene TRBJ2-2; maybe TRBD1 (6 bases). The CDR3 is 15 amino acids. V lost 4 bases and J 6 bases, leaving 15 bases between the germline ends. Germline CDR1 and CDR2: LGHNA and YNFKEQ. The CDR3 sequence: CASSPQNTGSGELFF. CDR3 DNA sequence: TGTGCCAGCAGCCCGCAAAATACAGGGTCCGGGGAGCTGTTTTTT.

The chain employs TRBV19 and TRBJ2-6; perhaps TRBD2 as D (6 bases). Germline values: CDR1 LNHDA, CDR2 SQIVND (reference sequence). The CDR3 has 19 amino acids. V gave up 5 bases and J gave up 2 bases, with 22 bases separating them. This CDR3 is CASSLLGGEVHPGANVLTF. DNA for the CDR3: TGTGCCAGTAGTTTACTCGGAGGGGAAGTTCATCCTGGGGCCAACGTCCTGACTTTC.